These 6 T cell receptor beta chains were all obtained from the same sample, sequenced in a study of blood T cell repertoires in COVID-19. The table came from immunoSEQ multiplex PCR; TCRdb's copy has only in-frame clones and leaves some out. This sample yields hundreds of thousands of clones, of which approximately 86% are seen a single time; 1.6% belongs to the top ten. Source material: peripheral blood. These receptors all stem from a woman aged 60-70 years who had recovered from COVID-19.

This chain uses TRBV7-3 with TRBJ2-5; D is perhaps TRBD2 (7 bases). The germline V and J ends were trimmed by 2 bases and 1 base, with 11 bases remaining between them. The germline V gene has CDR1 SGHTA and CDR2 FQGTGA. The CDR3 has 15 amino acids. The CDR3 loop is CASSLSGGPQETQYF. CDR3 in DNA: TGTGCCAGCAGCTTATCGGGGGGCCCCCAAGAGACCCAGTACTTC.

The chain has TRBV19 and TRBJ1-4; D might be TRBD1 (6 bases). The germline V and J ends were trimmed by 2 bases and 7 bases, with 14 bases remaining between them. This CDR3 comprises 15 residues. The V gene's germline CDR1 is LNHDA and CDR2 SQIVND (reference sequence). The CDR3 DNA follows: TGTGCCAGTAGTATAAACTTGGGGGCGGGTGAAAAACTGTTTTTT. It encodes CASSINLGAGEKLFF.

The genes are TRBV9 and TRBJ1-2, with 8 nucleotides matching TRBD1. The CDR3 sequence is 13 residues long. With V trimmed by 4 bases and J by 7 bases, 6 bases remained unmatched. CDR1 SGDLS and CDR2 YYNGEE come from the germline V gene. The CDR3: CASSLDRAAGYTF. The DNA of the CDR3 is TGTGCCAGCAGCTTGGACAGGGCGGCTGGCTACACCTTC.

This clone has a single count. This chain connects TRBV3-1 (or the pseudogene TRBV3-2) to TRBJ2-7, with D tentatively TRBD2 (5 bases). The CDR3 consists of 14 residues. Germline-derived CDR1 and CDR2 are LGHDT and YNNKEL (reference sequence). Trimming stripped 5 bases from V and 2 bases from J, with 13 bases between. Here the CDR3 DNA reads TGTGCCAGCAGCGGACGGACTCGGACCTACGAGCAGTACTTC. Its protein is CASSGRTRTYEQYF.

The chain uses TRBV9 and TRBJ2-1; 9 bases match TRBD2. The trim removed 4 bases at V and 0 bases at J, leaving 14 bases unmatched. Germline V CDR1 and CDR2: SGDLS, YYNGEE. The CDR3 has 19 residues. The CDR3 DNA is TGTGCCAGCAGCTCCTCTACCTCTGCTAGCGGGGTCTCCTACAATGAGCAGTTCTTC. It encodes CASSSSTSASGVSYNEQFF.

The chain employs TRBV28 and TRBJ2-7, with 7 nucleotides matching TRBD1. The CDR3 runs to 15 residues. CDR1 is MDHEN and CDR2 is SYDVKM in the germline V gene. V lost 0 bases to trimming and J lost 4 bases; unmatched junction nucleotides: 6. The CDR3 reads CASSLWAGGQYEQYF. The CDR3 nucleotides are TGTGCCAGCAGTTTATGGGCAGGGGGACAATACGAGCAGTACTTC.